The rows below give T cell receptor beta chains drawn from one sample of a study of monozygotic twins with inflammatory bowel disease. TCRdb re-called the 5' RACE reads; one entry per CDR3 protein, DNA not given. The repertoire table contains around 450,000 distinct CDR3 sequences. Sequences were obtained from blood. The receptors were sampled from a human donor with ulcerative colitis or Crohn's disease, or a healthy co-twin of an affected twin (not recorded which). Each CDR3 is given with its conserved first and last residue.

CDR3	J	V
CASSLLLAGGPNTGELFF	TRBJ2-2	TRBV5-8
CSASFRSGLAGSYNEQFF	TRBJ2-1	TRBV20-1
CASSVRDGNEQFF	TRBJ2-1	TRBV9
CSVETGGVDQPQHF	TRBJ1-5	TRBV29-1
CASSYLVPQLHNQPQHF	TRBJ1-5	TRBV6-5
CASSVEDYKYGEQFF	TRBJ2-1	TRBV9
CASSRGGANTGELFF	TRBJ2-2	TRBV4-2
CASSLKLQGDYSGANVLTF	TRBJ2-6	TRBV27
CASSQGFEQFF	TRBJ2-1	TRBV7-8
CASSSQGSGGEKTQYF	TRBJ2-5	TRBV5-1
CASSLGDGTGAFF	TRBJ1-1	TRBV11-2
CAISGKAGMTYEQYF	TRBJ2-7	TRBV10-3
CASKGFSYEQYF	TRBJ2-7	TRBV6-2/TRBV6-3
CASYKGGNSPLHF	TRBJ1-6	TRBV6-1
CASSPQRVGSPLHF	TRBJ1-6	TRBV18
CASSLATGFYNEQFF	TRBJ2-1	TRBV7-2
CAISEGLAGDNEQFF	TRBJ2-1	TRBV10-3
CASTKGRGLAGGKINGELFF	TRBJ2-2	TRBV6-2/TRBV6-3
CASSEQLFSNEKLFF	TRBJ1-4	TRBV6-1
CASSQTGEGNTIYF	TRBJ1-3	TRBV5-4
CASSEPASGAWEEQYF	TRBJ2-7	TRBV6-1
CASSLRGTAEAFF	TRBJ1-1	TRBV7-2
CASSSSLGHGYTF	TRBJ1-2	TRBV7-9
CASSLGGTDYNSPLHF	TRBJ1-6	TRBV5-8